Shown below are 31 T cell receptor beta chains from a single sample sequenced in a study of T cell changes during pregnancy in multiple sclerosis. The protocol was immunoSEQ multiplex PCR, while the TCRdb copy is restricted to in-frame clones and leaves out a portion. The sample has roughly 40,000 clones, roughly 90% seen once. The sample in question was CD8+ T cells from peripheral blood mononuclear cells, obtained in the first trimester of pregnancy. These receptors all come from a female donor with multiple sclerosis, enrolled in a pregnancy study.

This clone has a single count. The chain uses TRBV6-5 and TRBJ2-7; TRBD2 matches at 7 bases. CDR3 length: 14 amino acids. Germline assignment: CDR1 MNHEY and CDR2 SVGAGI. The junction had 3 bases not matched to a gene; V was cut back by 0 bases and J by 4 bases. The CDR3 spells CASSYSRGGYEQYF. CDR3 nucleotides: TGTGCCAGCAGTTACTCGAGGGGAGGGTACGAGCAGTACTTC.

The chain combines TRBV7-6 with TRBJ2-2; TRBD2 might be the D (6 bases). V lost 4 bases to trimming and J lost 1 base, with 10 bases between them. CDR3 length equals 15 residues. Germline V lookup: CDR1 SGHVS, CDR2 FNYEAQ. The CDR3 is CASSSIGGNTGELFF. CDR3 bases: TGTGCCAGCAGCTCTATCGGGGGGAACACCGGGGAGCTGTTTTTT. Supplemented by reference TRBV7-6 and TRBJ2-2, the full variable domain reads GAGVSQSPRYKVTKRGQDVALRCDPISGHVSLYWYRQALGQGPEFLTYFNYEAQQDKSGLPNDRFSAERPEGSISTLTIQRTEQRDSAMYRCASSSIGGNTGELFFGEGSRLTVL.

This chain links TRBV27 with TRBJ2-2; D ambiguous. The CDR3 runs 14 residues. The germline gives CDR1 MNHEY, CDR2 SMNVEV (reference sequence). The V and J ends lost 4 bases and 3 bases respectively, with 9 bases between them. As DNA, the CDR3 is TGTGCCAGCAGTTCCCTGTCTGACACCGGGGAGCTGTTTTTT. Its translation is CASSSLSDTGELFF.

This chain joins TRBV5-6 and TRBJ1-2; possible D gene TRBD1, 6 bases. Trimming cost V 4 bases and J 2 bases, with 12 bases left between them. The CDR3 is made up of 14 amino acids. Germline V lookup: CDR1 SGHDT, CDR2 YYEEEE. The CDR3 DNA reads TGTGCCAGCAGCCTACCAGGACAGAACTATGGCTACACCTTC. Protein sequence: CASSLPGQNYGYTF.

The CDR3 spells CASSPGTATNSPLHF. The CDR3 coding sequence is TGTGCCAGTAGTCCCGGGACAGCAACGAATTCACCCCTCCACTTT. V usage is TRBV19 and J usage is TRBJ1-6; 7 bases are a match to TRBD1. This CDR3 comprises 15 residues. The junction had 8 bases not matched to a gene; V was cut back by 5 bases and J by 7 bases. Per germline, CDR1 LNHDA and CDR2 SQIVND (reference sequence).

This chain uses TRBV9 with TRBJ2-3, with D perhaps matching TRBD1 (5 bases). The CDR3 covers 15 residues. V gave up 0 bases and J gave up 2 bases, with 10 bases separating them. Germline values: CDR1 SGDLS, CDR2 YYNGEE. CDR3 sequence reads: CASSVDGRDTDTQYF. The CDR3 DNA follows: TGTGCCAGCAGCGTAGACGGCAGGGACACAGATACGCAGTATTTT.

V is TRBV14 and J is TRBJ1-1; D possibly corresponds to TRBD1 (6 bases). The CDR3 is made up of 15 amino acids. Trimming shortened V by 0 bases and J by 0 bases, and 8 bases separated the two germline ends. The germline CDR1 and CDR2 sequences are SGHDN and FVKESK. The CDR3 DNA reads TGTGCCAGCAGCCAAGAAGAGGGGGTGAACACTGAAGCTTTCTTT. The encoded protein is CASSQEEGVNTEAFF.

The chain carries TRBV2 and TRBJ2-7, with D perhaps matching TRBD1 (5 bases). Germline loops: CDR1 SNHLY, CDR2 FYNNEI. The CDR3 runs 15 residues. Trimming took off 3 bases at V and 1 base at J, with 13 bases between the two ends. CDR3 nucleotides: TGTGCCAGCAGTGAGGGATACGACAGTTCCTACGAGCAGTACTTC. This codes for CASSEGYDSSYEQYF.

The chain has TRBV13 and TRBJ2-1, with a possible D match to TRBD1 (5 bases). V was shortened by 1 base and J by 0 bases, with 10 bases between the two germline ends. The CDR3 covers 16 residues. Germline CDR1 reads PRHDT; CDR2 reads FYEKMQ (reference sequence). The CDR3 DNA reads as TGTGCCAGCAGCTTAGAGGGGTTTAGCTCCTACAATGAGCAGTTCTTC. Translated, it gives CASSLEGFSSYNEQFF.

The CDR3 is CASSSGQGDTGELFF. The CDR3 DNA reads TGTGCCAGCAGTTCCGGACAGGGCGACACCGGGGAGCTGTTTTTT. The chain recombines TRBV28 with TRBJ2-2; 8 bases agree with TRBD1. The CDR3 runs to 15 residues. Trimming at V came to 4 bases and at J to 3 bases, leaving 4 bases not matched to a gene. Germline CDR1 reads MDHEN; CDR2 reads SYDVKM.

This clone was picked up one time. V gene TRBV11-2 combines with J gene TRBJ2-7; 11 bases line up with TRBD2. CDR3 size: 14 residues. The germline V gene encodes CDR1 SGHAT and CDR2 FQNNGV. The junction had 3 bases not matched to a gene; V was cut back by 5 bases and J by 3 bases. CDR3 sequence (DNA): TGTGCCAGCAGCATTACTAGCGGGGGCTACGAGCAGTACTTC. It yields the protein CASSITSGGYEQYF.

The chain has TRBV9 and TRBJ2-3; 12 bases map to TRBD2. CDR1 and CDR2 from the germline V gene are SGDLS and YYNGEE. Trimming removed 3 bases from V and 5 bases from J; junction bases left unmatched: 7. The CDR3 runs to 16 residues. The CDR3 sequence is CASSGATSGGIDTQYF. In DNA form, the CDR3 reads TGTGCCAGCAGCGGGGCTACTAGCGGGGGGATAGATACGCAGTATTTT.

The V call is TRBV5-1, the J call TRBJ2-5, with a weak D call TRBD1 (6 bases). V gave up 2 bases and J gave up 1 base, with 15 bases separating them. Germline lookup yields CDR1 SGHRS and CDR2 YFSETQ. This CDR3 is 16 amino acids long. CDR3 sequence (DNA): TGCGCCAGCAGCTTATCTCCCGACAGGCCCCAAGAGACCCAGTACTTC. Translation: CASSLSPDRPQETQYF. The full variable domain, in which reference TRBV5-1 and TRBJ2-5 provide the parts outside the CDR3, is KAGVTQTPRYLIKTRGQQVTLSCSPISGHRSVSWYQQTPGQGLQFLFEYFSETQRNKGNFPGRFSGRQFSNSRSEMNVSTLELGDSALYLCASSLSPDRPQETQYFGPGTRLLVL.

The genes are TRBV6-4 and TRBJ2-7; no clear D. This CDR3 is built from 15 residues. The ends were cut back, 2 bases at V and 2 bases at J, with 13 bases in the middle. The germline V gene encodes CDR1 MRHNA and CDR2 SNTAGT. The CDR3 sequence is CASSDEVEGPYEQYF. Written as DNA, the CDR3 is TGTGCCAGCAGTGACGAGGTAGAAGGCCCCTACGAGCAGTACTTC.

J is TRBJ2-7 and V is TRBV15; 8 bases align to TRBD1. The CDR3 runs 15 residues. V gave up 1 base and J gave up 5 bases; unmatched junction bases: 7. Germline CDR1 LNHNV, CDR2 YYDKDF (reference sequence). In DNA, the CDR3 is TGTGCCACCAGCAGAGGGAAGGACAGGGAAAACGAGCAGTACTTC. It codes for CATSRGKDRENEQYF. Complete variable domain (other parts from reference TRBV15 and TRBJ2-7): DAMVIQNPRYQVTQFGKPVTLSCSQTLNHNVMYWYQQKSSQAPKLLFHYYDKDFNNEADTPDNFQSRRPNTSFCFLDIRSPGLGDTAMYLCATSRGKDRENEQYFGPGTRLTVT.

The J gene is TRBJ1-1, the V gene TRBV19; unclear D gene. Trimming left V 8 bases short and J 1 base short, with 8 bases between. Per the germline V gene, CDR1 is LNHDA and CDR2 is SQIVND (reference sequence). The length of the CDR3 is 12 residues. In DNA form, the CDR3 reads TGTGCCAGTGGAAGACAGAACACTGAAGCTTTCTTT. Its protein product is CASGRQNTEAFF.

The rearrangement links TRBV7-9 to TRBJ2-1, with D perhaps TRBD2 (7 bases). CDR3 length: 15 amino acids. Germline V gene sequence: CDR1 SEHNR, CDR2 FQNEAQ (reference sequence). The ends were cut back, 4 bases at V and 6 bases at J, with 16 bases in the middle. Here the CDR3 DNA reads TGTGCCAGCAGCTCCTTGGGGGGGCCGGTCAATGAGCAGTTCTTC. Translation gives CASSSLGGPVNEQFF.

This clone appeared a single time. V gene TRBV6-5 combines with J gene TRBJ1-1; TRBD1 agrees at 9 bases. Trimming cost V 8 bases and J 1 base; bases outside gene matches: 2. From germline, CDR1 is MNHEY and CDR2 SVGAGI. This CDR3 is built from 13 residues. The DNA for the CDR3 is TGTGCCAGCTCGGGACAGGGGAACACTGAAGCTTTCTTT. The encoded protein is CASSGQGNTEAFF.

This chain uses TRBV6-4 with TRBJ2-2, with 14 positions matching TRBD2. The CDR3 is 17 amino acids. The germline V gene has CDR1 MRHNA and CDR2 SNTAGT. V trimming: 3 bases; J trimming: 6 bases; junction bases outside the gene matches: 6. CDR3 in DNA: TGTGCCAGCAGTGATACGACTAGCGGGGGGGCTCCCGGGGAGCTGTTTTTT. Its protein is CASSDTTSGGAPGELFF.

This chain links TRBV1 with TRBJ2-3; TRBD2, the table's D call, was not compared with the DNA. TRBV1 is a known pseudogene. This CDR3 is built from 18 residues. CDR3 region: CTSSQDWEGTIYTDTQYF. CDR3 nucleotides: TGCACCAGCAGCCAAGACTGGGAAGGGACTATCTACACAGATACGCAGTATTTT.

The V and J genes are TRBV7-9 and TRBJ1-2; perhaps TRBD1 as D (5 bases). The CDR3 has 15 residues. V was shortened by 1 base and J by 2 bases, with 11 bases between the two germline ends. Per germline, CDR1 SEHNR and CDR2 FQNEAQ (reference sequence). In DNA form, the CDR3 reads TGTGCCAGCAGCTTAGAGGGCGGGGCAAACTATGGCTACACCTTC. This translates into CASSLEGGANYGYTF.

The V and J genes are TRBV5-1 and TRBJ2-7, with a possible D match to TRBD2 (5 bases). There are 16 residues in the CDR3. Trimming removed 4 bases from V and 0 bases from J, with 17 bases in between. Germline lookup yields CDR1 SGHRS and CDR2 YFSETQ. The CDR3 loop reads CASSLIAGGSSYEQYF. The CDR3 nucleotides are TGCGCCAGCAGCCTTATAGCTGGTGGGAGCTCCTACGAGCAGTACTTC. Together with reference TRBV5-1 and TRBJ2-7, the CDR3 gives the full variable domain: KAGVTQTPRYLIKTRGQQVTLSCSPISGHRSVSWYQQTPGQGLQFLFEYFSETQRNKGNFPGRFSGRQFSNSRSEMNVSTLELGDSALYLCASSLIAGGSSYEQYFGPGTRLTVT.

This clone showed up many times. V is TRBV10-3 and J is TRBJ2-1; 16 bases align to TRBD2. The CDR3 runs to 17 residues. From germline, CDR1 is ENHRY and CDR2 SYGVKD. The V gene end was trimmed by 3 bases and the J gene end by 7 bases; junction bases not matched to a gene: 6. DNA for the CDR3: TGTGCCATCAGTGACGCGCCGGGACTAGCGGGGGGGAATGAGCAGTTCTTC. It specifies CAISDAPGLAGGNEQFF.

This rearrangement joins TRBV9 to TRBJ2-2; 10 bases line up with TRBD2. J was trimmed by 6 bases and V by 4 bases; bases with no gene match: 9. Germline-derived CDR1 and CDR2 are SGDLS and YYNGEE. The CDR3 has 16 amino acids. The CDR3 is CASSKSGGAEAGELFF. Here the CDR3 DNA reads TGTGCCAGCAGCAAGAGCGGGGGGGCCGAGGCCGGGGAGCTGTTTTTT.

This clone was seen only once. The rearrangement links TRBV5-1 to TRBJ1-2; D is uncertain. The CDR3 has 13 amino acids. Trimming stripped 2 bases from V and 4 bases from J, with 9 bases between. The germline V gene has CDR1 SGHRS and CDR2 YFSETQ. The CDR3 DNA reads TGCGCCAGCAGCTTTTTCTTTCCCTATGGCTACACCTTC. It yields the protein CASSFFFPYGYTF.

J is TRBJ1-5 and V is TRBV27; the D gene is possibly TRBD1 (5 bases). The CDR3 sequence is 12 residues long. V was trimmed by 6 bases and J by 6 bases, leaving 9 bases between them. Germline values: CDR1 MNHEY, CDR2 SMNVEV (reference sequence). CDR3 sequence: CASRQGGQPQHF. The CDR3 DNA follows: TGTGCCAGCAGGCAGGGTGGTCAGCCCCAGCATTTT.

In DNA, the CDR3 is TGTGCCAGCAGCGTACAGGGGGCGGCTAACTATGGCTACACCTTC. This translates into CASSVQGAANYGYTF. The chain combines TRBV27 with TRBJ1-2; TRBD1 aligns across 9 bases. Germline CDR1 and CDR2: MNHEY and SMNVEV (reference sequence). The V segment lost 6 bases and the J segment 0 bases; nucleotides outside the gene matches: 5. The CDR3 sequence is 15 residues long.

The rearrangement uses TRBV27 and TRBJ1-6, with D perhaps matching TRBD1 (6 bases). Germline-derived CDR1 and CDR2 are MNHEY and SMNVEV (reference sequence). This CDR3 is built from 13 residues. V lost 8 bases and J 5 bases, leaving 10 bases between the germline ends. The CDR3 DNA follows: TGTGCCAGCGGTACAGGGAATAATTCACCCCTCCACTTT. It codes for CASGTGNNSPLHF.

The chain recombines TRBV4-1 with TRBJ2-1, with 9 nucleotides matching TRBD2. Germline assignment: CDR1 MGHRA and CDR2 YSYEKL. The length of the CDR3 is 16 residues. The ends lost 1 base at V and 2 bases at J; junction bases unmatched: 3. The CDR3 loop is CASSQGASGAYNEQFF. The CDR3 coding sequence is TGCGCCAGCAGCCAAGGGGCTAGCGGGGCCTACAATGAGCAGTTCTTC.

This clone is categorized as medium-sized. The V and J genes are TRBV4-2 and TRBJ1-2; a weak D match, TRBD1 (6 bases). Trimming pared 1 base from V and 2 bases from J, leaving 11 bases between. Per the germline V gene, CDR1 is LGHNA and CDR2 is YNFKEQ. The CDR3 loop spans 15 amino acids. The chain's CDR3 is CASSQGLGTNYGYTF. For the CDR3, the DNA is TGTGCCAGCAGCCAAGGCTTAGGGACAAACTATGGCTACACCTTC.

The chain recombines TRBV15 with TRBJ2-7, with D tentatively TRBD2 (6 bases). Germline V CDR1 and CDR2: LNHNV, YYDKDF (reference sequence). This CDR3 spans 16 amino acids. Trimming took off 1 base at V and 2 bases at J, with 15 bases between the two ends. The CDR3 DNA reads as TGTGCCACCAGCAGAGTACCGGGGACGGGGGCCTACGAGCAGTACTTC. It yields the protein CATSRVPGTGAYEQYF.